This is a list of T cell receptor beta chains from one sample in a study of beta chain features in type 1 diabetes. Profiled with immunoSEQ multiplex PCR; TCRdb holds only in-frame clones, not every one. The repertoire holds some 160,000 clones, with roughly 9% as singletons. The sequencing sample was made of central memory CD4+ T cells from blood. These receptors all come from a woman aged 25 to 39 with type 1 diabetes. CDR3s include the opening cysteine and the closing phenylalanine or tryptophan. The D gene is left open where the match is weak. Clone size is stated in some rows and not others, as once, few, many or a class when expanded.

V gene,J gene,D gene,clone size,CDR3 DNA,CDR3 protein
TRBV11-2,TRBJ2-7,TRBD2,NA,TGTGCCAGCAGCAACCCGGGACTAGCGGGAACCTACGAGCAGTACTTC,CASSNPGLAGTYEQYF
TRBV27,TRBJ1-5,TRBD1,NA,TGTGCCAGCAGTTTCAGGCAGGGGGGCCTAGGGCCCCAGCATTTT,CASSFRQGGLGPQHF
TRBV6-1,TRBJ2-7,NA,few,TGTGCCAGCTGGAGCAGTGGGGACACCTCCTACGAGCAGTACTTC,CASWSSGDTSYEQYF
TRBV5-4,TRBJ2-7,NA,few,TGTGCCAGCAGCTTTAATCCAAGGCTAGACTACGAGCAGTACTTC,CASSFNPRLDYEQYF
TRBV6-6,TRBJ2-7,NA,few,TGTGCCAGCAGTTATCGCGACAGATCCTACGAGCAGTACTTC,CASSYRDRSYEQYF
TRBV30,TRBJ1-2,NA,NA,TGTGCCTGGAGTGTTTCCCCAAACTATGGCTACACCTTC,CAWSVSPNYGYTF
TRBV6-5,TRBJ2-1,TRBD2,few,TGTGCCAGCAGGCTGGGACTAGCGGGAGTCAATGAGCAGTTCTTC,CASRLGLAGVNEQFF
TRBV13,TRBJ1-2,NA,many,TGTGCCAGCAGCCTTCAGTATGGCTACACCTTC,CASSLQYGYTF
TRBV28,TRBJ1-5,NA,few,TGTGCCAGCAGCCCCCCGCGACTGAGCAATCAGCCCCAGCATTTT,CASSPPRLSNQPQHF
TRBV29-1,TRBJ2-5,NA,NA,TGCAGCGTTGAGGAGGCGGAAGAGACCCAGTACTTC,CSVEEAEETQYF
TRBV7-2,TRBJ1-5,TRBD1,few,TGTGCCTCACAGGGGTTTAGCAATCAGCCCCAGCATTTT,CASQGFSNQPQHF
TRBV29-1,TRBJ2-3,TRBD2,few,TGCAGCGTGATAGGACTGGGACTAGCGGGAGGGCCCTCAGATACGCAGTATTTT,CSVIGLGLAGGPSDTQYF
TRBV5-1,TRBJ1-1,TRBD1,few,TGCGCCAGCAGCTTTGGACAGGGTATCGCTGAAGCTTTCTTT,CASSFGQGIAEAFF
TRBV5-1,TRBJ2-7,NA,few,TGCGCCAGCAGCTTGGCTGGGGGCCGGGACGAGCAGTACTTC,CASSLAGGRDEQYF
TRBV7-9,TRBJ1-1,NA,NA,TGTGCCAGCAGCCAGGTGGTGAACACTGAAGCTTTCTTT,CASSQVVNTEAFF
TRBV11-2,TRBJ1-2,NA,few,TGTGCCAGCAGCTTAGATCCAGGGCAGCGCACTATTGGCTACACCTTC,CASSLDPGQRTIGYTF
TRBV29-1,TRBJ1-1,NA,NA,TGCAGCGTTACGCCTCCAGGGTCGAACACTGAAGCTTTCTTT,CSVTPPGSNTEAFF
TRBV4-2,TRBJ1-1,NA,few,TGTGCCAGCAGCCAAGATCTTCGGGTTGAAGCTTTCTTT,CASSQDLRVEAFF
TRBV7-2,TRBJ2-2,NA,few,TGTGCCAGCAGCTTAACGGGTACCGGGGAGCTGTTTTTT,CASSLTGTGELFF
TRBV7-9,TRBJ2-5,TRBD2,few,TGTGCCAGCAGCTTAGATAGCGGGACTAGAGAAGAGACCCAGTACTTC,CASSLDSGTREETQYF
TRBV20-1,TRBJ1-2,NA,once,TGCAGTGCTAGAAGCGGTTATGGCTACACCTTC,CSARSGYGYTF
TRBV7-9,TRBJ2-3,NA,NA,TGTGCCAGCAGCTTAGCGCGTGAGGCATTAAGCACAGATACGCAGTATTTT,CASSLAREALSTDTQYF
TRBV5-6,TRBJ2-3,NA,few,TGTGCCAGCAGCTTGGAAGGAGGAGGAGATACGCAGTATTTT,CASSLEGGGDTQYF
TRBV11-2,TRBJ1-1,NA,NA,TGTGCCAGCACCCGGACAGTGACTAACACTGAAGCTTTCTTT,CASTRTVTNTEAFF
TRBV2,TRBJ2-7,NA,few,TGTGCCAGCCAGACTGACTCCTACGAGCAGTACTTC,CASQTDSYEQYF